The 10 T cell receptor beta chains below come from one sample, sequenced in a study of vaccination and CD4 T cells after COVID-19. For these receptors, no antigen is known. An Oncomine TCR Beta short-read assay was used to sequence the DNA from cultured CD4+ T cells. TCRdb analysed the PCR reads with MiXCR anew, one entry per CDR3 protein. Here the sample spans more than 9,500 distinct CDR3 sequences, under 60% being singletons. Sample treatment: approximately 9-day PBMC culture with coronavirus spike peptide pools or control peptides (ViraFEST assay). Sequenced sample: CD4+ T cells from blood, cultured in vitro. Receptor source: a human donor who had recovered from COVID-19.

In the case of this clonotype: The junction departs from the called germline gene at one end, perhaps through a read error. The rearrangement joins TRBV7-7 to TRBJ1-1; D is unclear. CDR1 SSHAT and CDR2 FNYEAQ come from the germline V gene (reference sequence). There are 13 residues in the CDR3. The DNA for the CDR3 is TGTGCTAGCAGCTTAAAGGAGAACACTGAAGCTTTCTTT. Its translation is CASSLKENTEAFF.

In its sample, this clonotype was seen once. This chain joins TRBV19 and TRBJ1-2, with TRBD1 identical over 7 bases. The germline CDR1 and CDR2 sequences are LNHDA and SQIVND (reference sequence). The trim removed 4 bases at V and 11 bases at J, leaving 4 bases unmatched. The CDR3 loop spans 11 amino acids. CDR3 sequence (DNA): TGTGCCAGTAGTACGACAGGGTCTTACACCTTC. This encodes CASSTTGSYTF.

V gene TRBV12-3 or TRBV12-4 combines with J gene TRBJ1-3, with 7 bases lining up with TRBD1. Unmatched junction bases numbered 5, after V lost 6 bases and J lost 0 bases. The CDR3 has 15 residues. The CDR3 spells CASRQQGLSGNTIYF. The CDR3 nucleotides read TGTGCCAGCAGACAACAGGGGCTCTCTGGAAACACCATATATTTT.

This rearrangement joins TRBV6-2 or TRBV6-3 to TRBJ2-1; 12 bases agree with TRBD2. The DNA end lines up better with TRBJ2-7; the J call may be wrong. The CDR3 covers 14 residues. CDR1 is MNHEY, CDR2 SVGEGT, per germline. The CDR3 DNA is TGTGCCAGCATCAAGACTAGCGGGGGCTACGAGCAGTACTTC. Protein product: CASIKTSGGYEQYF.

The chain links TRBV5-1 to TRBJ2-2; a weak D match, TRBD1 (5 bases). Trimming removed 2 bases at V and 3 bases at J, with 11 bases between. This CDR3 is 15 amino acids long. CDR1 and CDR2 (germline): SGHRS, YFSETQ. The DNA of the CDR3 is TGCGCCAGCAGCTTAACAGGCGAGCACACCGGGGAGCTGTTTTTT. This codes for CASSLTGEHTGELFF.

V is TRBV6-1 and J is TRBJ2-2; 8 bases are shared with TRBD2. CDR3 size: 12 residues. J gave up 6 bases and V 8 bases, and 2 bases lay outside the gene matches. Germline CDR1 is MNHNS and CDR2 is SASEGT. The CDR3, as DNA: TGTGCCAGCTGGCGGGGGGCCGGGGAGCTGTTTTTT. Its protein is CASWRGAGELFF.

This chain links TRBV10-3 with TRBJ2-2; 8 nucleotides agree with TRBD2. The CDR3 loop spans 14 amino acids. V shed 3 bases and J 6 bases; nucleotides not matched to a gene: 3. CDR1 and CDR2 from the germline V gene are ENHRY and SYGVKD. The CDR3 sequence is CAISDERGSGELFF. Here the CDR3 DNA reads TGTGCCATCAGTGACGAGCGGGGGTCCGGGGAGCTGTTTTTT.

This clonotype was seen a few times. The chain employs TRBV30 and TRBJ1-1; D is unclear. The germline gives CDR1 GTSNPN, CDR2 SVGIG (reference sequence). V lost 3 bases and J 0 bases, leaving 14 bases between the germline ends. The CDR3 is made up of 15 amino acids. CDR3 sequence reads: CAWSAFLVLNTEAFF. The DNA of the CDR3 is TGTGCCTGGAGCGCCTTTCTTGTACTGAACACTGAAGCTTTCTTT.

J is TRBJ1-1 and V is TRBV20-1; D perhaps matches TRBD1 (5 bases). V was pared by 2 bases and J by 0 bases, with 10 bases between. The CDR3 length is 14 residues. Germline CDR1 DFQATT, CDR2 SNEGSKA (reference sequence). CDR3 sequence: CSARSQGMNTEAFF. The CDR3 coding sequence is TGCAGTGCTAGATCCCAGGGCATGAACACTGAAGCTTTCTTT.

The J gene is TRBJ2-1, the V gene TRBV11-2, with no clear D. V was shortened by 5 bases and J by 6 bases, with 17 bases between the two germline ends. CDR3 length: 15 amino acids. The germline gives CDR1 SGHAT, CDR2 FQNNGV. The CDR3 loop reads CASSAVRSLGNEQFF. Written as DNA, the CDR3 is TGTGCCAGCAGCGCGGTACGGAGTCTGGGCAATGAGCAGTTCTTC.